The clone carrying this TCR beta chain came up a few times. These data are taken from a study of OX40 agonist ivuxolimab in advanced cancers. Method: immunoSEQ multiplex PCR; TCRdb's copy keeps in-frame clones and lacks some. The data contain about 77,000 clones, roughly 84% of them singletons. This CDR3 comprises 13 residues. Per the germline V gene, CDR1 is SNHLY and CDR2 is FYNNEI. V was clipped by 6 bases and J by 2 bases, with 8 bases between them. The origin of this receptor is an adult with an advanced solid tumor such as melanoma, head and neck, liver or kidney cancer. The sample consisted of CD4+ or CD8+ T cells sorted from blood, taken in a trial of the OX40 agonist ivuxolimab. This chain joins TRBV2 and TRBJ1-5; TRBD1 might be the D (5 bases). The CDR3 loop is CASSRQRNQPQHF. DNA for the CDR3: TGTGCCAGCAGCCGACAGCGCAATCAGCCCCAGCATTTT.